This entry lists 6 T cell receptor beta chains sequenced from one sample in a study of shared clonotypes between healthy human individuals. Naive CD8 populations comprised CD45RO-negative cells positively selected for CCR7, excluding terminally differentiated effector memory CD45RA+ cells. The repertoire was sequenced with immunoSEQ multiplex PCR; TCRdb's copy has only in-frame clones and lacks some. The repertoire holds about 2 million clones, with about 94% as singletons. The specimen was naive CD8+ T cells sorted from blood. Receptor source: a man between 18 and 35 years old in good health.

A word on this clone: Other DNA sequences within the sample encode an identical CDR3. The J gene is TRBJ1-1, the V gene TRBV11-2; D not resolved. This CDR3 is built from 14 residues. The germline V gene encodes CDR1 SGHAT and CDR2 FQNNGV. Deletions cut 1 base from V and 0 bases from J, with 6 bases between. In DNA, the CDR3 is TGTGCCAGCAGCTTAGGAGTTATGAACACTGAAGCTTTCTTT. It is translated as CASSLGVMNTEAFF.

This clone was counted a single time. V gene TRBV6-1 combines with J gene TRBJ1-2; D may be TRBD1 (6 bases). The CDR3 is made up of 15 amino acids. Germline V gene lookup returns CDR1 MNHNS and CDR2 SASEGT. The ends were cut back, 1 base at V and 4 bases at J, with 13 bases in the middle. In nucleotides, the CDR3 is TGTGCCAGCAGTGAAGGGAGTGACAGGCTCTATGGCTACACCTTC. Its translation: CASSEGSDRLYGYTF.

The CDR3 is CASGETNPNEQFF. The CDR3, as DNA: TGTGCCAGTGGGGAGACTAATCCCAATGAGCAGTTCTTC. This chain uses TRBV5-4 with TRBJ2-1; the D gene is possibly TRBD2 (5 bases). Germline assignment: CDR1 SGHNT and CDR2 YYREEE (reference sequence). The CDR3 spans 13 residues. The V end lost 8 bases, the J end lost 6 bases, and 15 bases lay between the germline ends.

This chain links TRBV5-6 with TRBJ2-3; 8 bases line up with TRBD1. The CDR3 runs to 14 residues. The ends lost 3 bases at V and 3 bases at J; junction bases unmatched: 3. Germline loops: CDR1 SGHDT, CDR2 YYEEEE. The CDR3 DNA reads as TGTGCCAGCAGCTACGGGACAGGAACAGATACGCAGTATTTT. Translating gives CASSYGTGTDTQYF.

The chain has TRBV5-6 and TRBJ1-3; TRBD1 is a possible D gene (6 bases). There are 14 residues in the CDR3. CDR1 SGHDT and CDR2 YYEEEE come from the germline V gene. Trimming removed 3 bases from V and 3 bases from J, with 10 bases in between. CDR3 protein: CASSWGALGNTIYF. The CDR3 nucleotides read TGTGCCAGCAGCTGGGGGGCTCTTGGAAACACCATATATTTT.

Concerning this clone itself: Other nucleotide sequences from this sample produce the same CDR3. This sequence joins TRBV10-2 and TRBJ2-7; 7 bases fit TRBD1. The CDR3 is made up of 11 amino acids. With V trimmed by 6 bases and J by 4 bases, 0 bases remained unmatched. The germline V gene has CDR1 WSHSY and CDR2 SAAADI. CDR3 DNA sequence: TGCGCCAGCAGACAGGGGTACGAGCAGTACTTC. Translating gives CASRQGYEQYF.